This T cell receptor beta chain was identified in a study of blood T cell repertoires in COVID-19. Sequenced by immunoSEQ multiplex PCR; TCRdb stores in-frame clones only, minus some. The sample carries hundreds of thousands of clones, approximately 80% recorded once. The CDR3 runs to 19 residues. Germline lookup yields CDR1 LNHDA and CDR2 SQIVND (reference sequence). V was shortened by 6 bases and J by 0 bases, with 23 bases between the two germline ends. The source is a woman aged 40 to 55 with active or convalescent COVID-19. J is TRBJ1-4 and V is TRBV19; D not resolved. The sample was peripheral blood. CDR3 sequence (DNA): TGTGCCAGTAGCGTCCCCAGGAGGCCAAGCCCCGCAACTAATGAAAAACTGTTTTTT. This translates into CASSVPRRPSPATNEKLFF.